The 26 T cell receptor beta chains reported below all come from one sample, sequenced in a study of cytomegalovirus exposure and HLA in healthy donors. It was with 60 Vbeta and 13 Jbeta primers that the PCR ran. Only in-frame clones appear in the TCRdb table, and some are missing; sequencing was by immunoSEQ multiplex PCR. The data contain 120,000 or so clones, approximately 72% of them singletons. Sequenced input: PBMCs. The source of these receptors is a middle-aged woman in good health and CMV-seropositive.

The V gene is TRBV2, the J gene TRBJ1-2; D call uncertain. Germline V gene sequence: CDR1 SNHLY, CDR2 FYNNEI. This CDR3 comprises 12 residues. V was shortened by 5 bases and J by 4 bases, with 8 bases between the two germline ends. CDR3 sequence (DNA): TGTGCCAGCAGTCCAGCAGGCTATGGCTACACCTTC. Residues: CASSPAGYGYTF.

The V call is TRBV7-2, the J call TRBJ1-1; 9 bases line up with TRBD1. V lost 2 bases, J lost 4 bases, and 5 bases stayed unmatched. The CDR3 length is 15 residues. The germline CDR1 and CDR2 sequences are SGHTA and FQGNSA. The CDR3 here is CASSLRTGASTEAFF. The CDR3 DNA follows: TGTGCCAGCAGCTTACGGACAGGGGCGAGCACTGAAGCTTTCTTT.

This CDR3 is CASSFDNNYGYTF. The CDR3 bases are TGTGCCAGCAGCTTCGACAATAACTATGGCTACACCTTC. This chain links TRBV7-6 with TRBJ1-2; the D is unclear. V was trimmed by 3 bases and J by 1 base, leaving 6 bases between them. The CDR3 contains 13 residues. Germline V gene sequence: CDR1 SGHVS, CDR2 FNYEAQ.

This sequence joins TRBV18 and TRBJ1-6; D ambiguous. V lost 3 bases and J lost 5, with 14 bases in between. The germline V gene encodes CDR1 KGHSH and CDR2 LQKENI. There are 16 residues in the CDR3. CDR3 residues: CASSPQELTNNSPLHF. CDR3 nucleotide sequence: TGTGCCAGCTCACCCCAAGAACTGACAAATAATTCACCCCTCCACTTT.

This clone was seen more than once but under ten times. The chain carries TRBV5-1 and TRBJ1-1, with D tentatively TRBD1 (5 bases). Germline V gives CDR1 SGHRS, CDR2 YFSETQ. The CDR3 contains 15 residues. Trimming removed 0 bases from V and 4 bases from J, with 13 bases in between. The DNA of the CDR3 is TGCGCCAGCAGCTTGGAGAGTCGGCAGGGCACTGAAGCTTTCTTT. Protein product: CASSLESRQGTEAFF. Full variable domain (outside the CDR3, taken from reference TRBV5-1 and TRBJ1-1): KAGVTQTPRYLIKTRGQQVTLSCSPISGHRSVSWYQQTPGQGLQFLFEYFSETQRNKGNFPGRFSGRQFSNSRSEMNVSTLELGDSALYLCASSLESRQGTEAFFGQGTRLTVV.

CDR3 DNA sequence: TGTGCCAGTGGAAAGACAGGGTCCGCCACTGAAGCTTTCTTT. Amino acids: CASGKTGSATEAFF. The chain combines TRBV6-1 with TRBJ1-1, with 7 bases fitting TRBD1. CDR3 length equals 14 residues. The germline gives CDR1 MNHNS, CDR2 SASEGT. Trimming cost V 9 bases and J 4 bases; bases outside gene matches: 11.

The chain uses TRBV9 and TRBJ2-5, with TRBD2 as a possible D gene (6 bases). Germline V gene lookup returns CDR1 SGDLS and CDR2 YYNGEE. The V gene lost 1 base and the J gene lost 5 bases, with 12 bases spanning the gap. The CDR3 is 14 residues long. CDR3 bases: TGTGCCAGCAGCGTAATGGGCGGGGAGGAGACCCAGTACTTC. This sequence encodes CASSVMGGEETQYF.

The chain carries TRBV6-5 and TRBJ1-2; D is ambiguous. Germline V gene lookup returns CDR1 MNHEY and CDR2 SVGAGI. V lost 2 bases to trimming and J lost 4 bases, with 8 bases between them. The CDR3 is 13 amino acids. The CDR3 DNA reads as TGTGCCAGCAGTTACGCAGAGCGCTATGGCTACACCTTC. Translating gives CASSYAERYGYTF.

The genes are TRBV7-9 and TRBJ1-2; the D is unclear. Trimming stripped 6 bases from V and 0 bases from J, with 17 bases between. This CDR3 spans 16 amino acids. Per the germline V gene, CDR1 is SEHNR and CDR2 is FQNEAQ (reference sequence). The CDR3 sequence is CASSLTTRVANYGYTF. In DNA form, the CDR3 reads TGTGCCAGCAGTCTTACGACGCGGGTCGCTAACTATGGCTACACCTTC. Combining the CDR3 with reference TRBV7-9 and TRBJ1-2 gives the whole variable domain DTGVSQNPRHKITKRGQNVTFRCDPISEHNRLYWYRQTLGQGPEFLTYFQNEAQLEKSRLLSDRFSAERPKGSFSTLEIQRTEQGDSAMYLCASSLTTRVANYGYTFGSGTRLTVV.

This clone was seen a handful of times. The chain joins TRBV9 to TRBJ1-1, with D uncertain. Trimming left V 2 bases short and J 1 base short, with 9 bases between. CDR3 length: 14 amino acids. Germline V lookup: CDR1 SGDLS, CDR2 YYNGEE. DNA for the CDR3: TGTGCCAGCAGCGTGGCAACACAGAACACTGAAGCTTTCTTT. Protein: CASSVATQNTEAFF.

The rearrangement uses TRBV7-2 and TRBJ1-2; 7 nucleotides agree with TRBD1. The CDR3 has 14 amino acids. Germline V gives CDR1 SGHTA, CDR2 FQGNSA. V lost 6 bases and J lost 8; bases outside the gene matches: 12. The CDR3 protein is CASSRLGTAAGYTF. Here the CDR3 DNA reads TGTGCCAGCAGTCGCTTAGGGACAGCGGCCGGCTACACCTTC.

The J gene is TRBJ1-1, the V gene TRBV7-3, with TRBD1 matching over 8 bases. Germline V gene data show CDR1 as SGHTA and CDR2 as FQGTGA. The V and J ends lost 2 bases and 7 bases, in that order; junction bases with no gene match: 6. This CDR3 is 14 amino acids long. In DNA form, the CDR3 reads TGTGCCAGCAGCTTAGCAGGGGGCGGGGATGAAGCTTTCTTT. This translates into CASSLAGGGDEAFF.

V is TRBV5-1 and J is TRBJ2-5, with 7 nucleotides matching TRBD2. Germline loops: CDR1 SGHRS, CDR2 YFSETQ. The J segment lost 2 bases and the V segment lost 4 bases, leaving 5 bases of the junction unmatched. The CDR3 is 14 amino acids. The CDR3 DNA reads as TGCGCCAGCAGCGGAGGACTAGGACAAGAGACCCAGTACTTC. Its translation: CASSGGLGQETQYF.

This clone was detected only once. This chain links TRBV7-7 with TRBJ2-3, with unresolved D. Germline-derived CDR1 and CDR2 are SSHAT and FNYEAQ (reference sequence). The V end lost 5 bases, the J end lost 0 bases, and 6 bases lay between the germline ends. The CDR3 is 13 residues long. CDR3 sequence reads: CASSRTSTDTQYF. The CDR3 bases are TGTGCCAGCAGCCGCACAAGCACAGATACGCAGTATTTT.

This chain connects TRBV2 to TRBJ2-1; D not certain. With 8 bases removed from V and 0 bases from J, the gap between germline ends came to 14 bases. CDR1 and CDR2 (germline): SNHLY, FYNNEI. The CDR3 runs 15 residues. The CDR3 loop is CASRRSGYSYNEQFF. The CDR3, as DNA: TGTGCCAGCCGCAGGTCCGGATACTCCTACAATGAGCAGTTCTTC.

This clone was observed a few times. V gene TRBV15 combines with J gene TRBJ1-1; 8 bases agree with TRBD1. The CDR3 contains 15 residues. In germline, CDR1 is LNHNV, CDR2 YYDKDF (reference sequence). V lost 1 base and J lost 3; bases outside the gene matches: 4. DNA for the CDR3: TGTGCCACCAGCAGAGGGTACAGGGGGGACACTGAAGCTTTCTTT. This translates into CATSRGYRGDTEAFF.

The J gene is TRBJ2-7, the V gene TRBV19; tentative D call: TRBD2 (5 bases). The ends were cut back, 1 base at V and 5 bases at J, with 12 bases in the middle. The V gene's germline CDR1 is LNHDA and CDR2 SQIVND (reference sequence). CDR3 length equals 14 residues. The CDR3 DNA follows: TGTGCCAGTAGTATAGGGAGGCTCCCCAACGAGCAGTACTTC. Protein product: CASSIGRLPNEQYF.

The CDR3 region is CASSYTLTDRGDTIYF. In nucleotides, the CDR3 is TGTGCCAGCAGTTACACACTGACCGACAGGGGAGACACCATATATTTT. The chain has TRBV6-6 and TRBJ1-3; 8 bases fit TRBD1. V was clipped by 2 bases and J by 8 bases; unmatched bases: 11. The CDR3 runs 16 residues. Germline V lookup: CDR1 MNHNY, CDR2 SVGAGI (reference sequence).

The J gene is TRBJ2-1, the V gene TRBV4-3, with D possibly being TRBD2 (6 bases). Trimming stripped 0 bases from V and 11 bases from J, with 17 bases between. Germline V gene lookup returns CDR1 LGHNA and CDR2 YSLEER. CDR3 length: 15 residues. DNA of the CDR3: TGCGCCAGCAGCCAAGATCGGGGACTGACCGGTAAGCAGTTCTTC. This sequence encodes CASSQDRGLTGKQFF.

The chain employs TRBV18 and TRBJ2-7, with 11 bases fitting TRBD1. Per germline, CDR1 KGHSH and CDR2 LQKENI. V shed 6 bases and J 3 bases; nucleotides not matched to a gene: 7. CDR3 length: 15 residues. The CDR3 sequence is CASSPTGTGGYEQYF. The CDR3 region has the DNA TGTGCCAGCTCGCCTACCGGGACAGGGGGCTACGAGCAGTACTTC. Drawing the rest from reference TRBV18 and TRBJ2-7, the complete variable domain is NAGVMQNPRHLVRRRGQEARLRCSPMKGHSHVYWYRQLPEEGLKFMVYLQKENIIDESGMPKERFSAEFPKEGPSILRIQQVVRGDSAAYFCASSPTGTGGYEQYFGPGTRLTVT.

The chain employs TRBV7-2 and TRBJ1-6; D possibly corresponds to TRBD1 (6 bases). Trimming left V 1 base short and J 7 bases short, with 17 bases between. The CDR3 totals 17 residues. Germline CDR1 is SGHTA and CDR2 is FQGNSA. As DNA, the CDR3 is TGTGCCAGCAGCTTAGGAGGGGGAGATAGTTGGAATTCACCCCTCCACTTT. Its protein product is CASSLGGGDSWNSPLHF.

V is TRBV7-2 and J is TRBJ2-2; TRBD1 is a possible D gene (5 bases). Trimming shortened V by 5 bases and J by 6 bases, and 10 bases separated the two germline ends. There are 13 residues in the CDR3. Germline V gives CDR1 SGHTA, CDR2 FQGNSA. The CDR3 DNA follows: TGTGCCAGCAGCCCGACAGTTTCCGGGGAGCTGTTTTTT. It is translated as CASSPTVSGELFF.

The chain links TRBV9 to TRBJ1-1; D may be TRBD1 (6 bases). Trimming pared 0 bases from V and 5 bases from J, leaving 11 bases between. This CDR3 contains 14 residues. Germline V gene data show CDR1 as SGDLS and CDR2 as YYNGEE. The CDR3 is CASSVGGHPTEAFF. Written as DNA, the CDR3 is TGTGCCAGCAGCGTAGGGGGACACCCAACTGAAGCTTTCTTT.

This chain uses TRBV6-5 with TRBJ1-4; 11 bases map to TRBD1. This CDR3 comprises 14 residues. V dropped 6 bases and J dropped 3; count of bases not matched to a gene: 0. Germline CDR1 reads MNHEY; CDR2 reads SVGAGI. This chain's CDR3 is CASRDRGPNEKLFF. In nucleotides, the CDR3 is TGTGCCAGCAGGGACAGGGGGCCTAATGAAAAACTGTTTTTT.

The CDR3 here is CASKVIGVDFGYTF. Here the CDR3 DNA reads TGTGCCAGCAAGGTGATCGGGGTCGATTTTGGCTACACCTTC. The chain joins TRBV28 to TRBJ1-2; D gene ambiguous. There are 14 residues in the CDR3. With 7 bases removed from V and 7 bases from J, the gap between germline ends came to 19 bases. Germline V gene sequence: CDR1 MDHEN, CDR2 SYDVKM.

The chain is built from TRBV7-9 and TRBJ2-7; D not certain. The V gene's germline CDR1 is SEHNR and CDR2 FQNEAQ (reference sequence). There are 13 residues in the CDR3. The ends were cut back, 5 bases at V and 3 bases at J, with 11 bases in the middle. CDR3 DNA sequence: TGTGCCAGCAGCAAATCCGGTAGCTACGAGCAGTACTTC. It encodes CASSKSGSYEQYF.